A few counts support the clone carrying this TCR beta chain. Its antigen remains unidentified. TCRdb called the 5' RACE reads again in MiXCR, with one record for every CDR3 protein. Here the sample spans about 700,000 distinct CDR3 sequences, under 20% being singletons. The entry originates in a study of CD8 T cells in ankylosing spondylitis. Study results and caveats: Past studies reported some motif variants in reactive arthritis synovial fluid and blood. A TCR beta motif of fewer than 10 highly homologous variants seemed to mark ankylosing spondylitis blood. It was reported that disease-linked clones were significantly enriched in matched ankylosing spondylitis synovial fluid.

Germline V gives CDR1 DFQATT, CDR2 SNEGSKA (reference sequence). The length of the CDR3 is 13 residues. The V end lost 7 bases, the J end lost 1 base, and 14 bases lay between the germline ends. This TCR was recovered from a male donor with ankylosing spondylitis. This sequence joins TRBV20-1 and TRBJ2-7; D gene ambiguous. The source material was blood, either unsorted or a sorted T cell fraction (not recorded which). The CDR3 nucleotides read TGCAGTGTCGGGCCTCCCGGGTCCTACGAGCAGTACTTC. It codes for CSVGPPGSYEQYF.